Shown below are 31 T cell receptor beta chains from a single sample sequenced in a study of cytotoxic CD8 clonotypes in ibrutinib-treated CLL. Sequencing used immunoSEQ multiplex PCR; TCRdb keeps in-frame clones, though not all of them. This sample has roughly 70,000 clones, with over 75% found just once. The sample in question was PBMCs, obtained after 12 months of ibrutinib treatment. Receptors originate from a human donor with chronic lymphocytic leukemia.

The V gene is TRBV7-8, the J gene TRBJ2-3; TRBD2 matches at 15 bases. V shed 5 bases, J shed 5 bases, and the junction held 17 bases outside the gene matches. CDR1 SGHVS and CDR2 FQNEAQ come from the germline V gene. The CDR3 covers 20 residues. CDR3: CASSKPGLAGGGPGRDTQYF. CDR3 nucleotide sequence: TGTGCCAGCAGCAAACCGGGACTAGCGGGAGGAGGGCCGGGGAGAGATACGCAGTATTTT.

The CDR3 bases are TGTGCCAGCAGTTACTCGGCCAGGGCCGCTCCCGGGGAGCTGTTTTTT. Amino acid sequence: CASSYSARAAPGELFF. J is TRBJ2-2 and V is TRBV6-5; perhaps TRBD1 as D (5 bases). Trimming cost V 0 bases and J 6 bases, with 14 bases left between them. The CDR3 loop spans 16 amino acids. Germline V gene sequence: CDR1 MNHEY, CDR2 SVGAGI.

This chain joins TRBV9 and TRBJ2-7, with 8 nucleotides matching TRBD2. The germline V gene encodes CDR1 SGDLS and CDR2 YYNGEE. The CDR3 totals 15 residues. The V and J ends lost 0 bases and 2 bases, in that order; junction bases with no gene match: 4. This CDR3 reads CASSVGVREAYEQYF. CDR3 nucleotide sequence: TGTGCCAGCAGCGTAGGTGTGCGGGAGGCCTACGAGCAGTACTTC.

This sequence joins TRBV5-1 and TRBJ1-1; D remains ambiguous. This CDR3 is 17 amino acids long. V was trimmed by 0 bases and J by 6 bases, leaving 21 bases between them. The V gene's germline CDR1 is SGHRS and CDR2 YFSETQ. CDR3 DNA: TGCGCCAGCAGCTTGGGGTTCCGTGGGGAATTTTCGGCTGAAGCTTTCTTT. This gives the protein CASSLGFRGEFSAEAFF.

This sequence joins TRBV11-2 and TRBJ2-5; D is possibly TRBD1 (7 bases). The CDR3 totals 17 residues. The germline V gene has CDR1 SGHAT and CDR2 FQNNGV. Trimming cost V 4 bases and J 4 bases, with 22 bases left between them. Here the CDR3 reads CASSSDTYRGGGETQYF. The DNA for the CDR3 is TGTGCCAGCAGCTCCGACACGTACAGGGGAGGCGGAGAGACCCAGTACTTC.

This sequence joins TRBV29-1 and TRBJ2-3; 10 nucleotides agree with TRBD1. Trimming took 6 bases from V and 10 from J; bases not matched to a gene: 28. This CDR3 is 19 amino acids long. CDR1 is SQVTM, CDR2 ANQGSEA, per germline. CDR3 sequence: CSVHPGTGEKWGVRWSQYF. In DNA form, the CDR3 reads TGCAGCGTCCACCCCGGGACAGGGGAGAAGTGGGGCGTAAGGTGGTCGCAGTATTTT.

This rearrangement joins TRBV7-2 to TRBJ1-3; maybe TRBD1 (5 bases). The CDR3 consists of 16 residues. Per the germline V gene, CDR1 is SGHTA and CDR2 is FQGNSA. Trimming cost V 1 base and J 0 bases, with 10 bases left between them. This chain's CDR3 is CASSLGGTSSGNTIYF. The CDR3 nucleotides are TGTGCCAGCAGCTTAGGGGGGACTAGCTCTGGAAACACCATATATTTT.

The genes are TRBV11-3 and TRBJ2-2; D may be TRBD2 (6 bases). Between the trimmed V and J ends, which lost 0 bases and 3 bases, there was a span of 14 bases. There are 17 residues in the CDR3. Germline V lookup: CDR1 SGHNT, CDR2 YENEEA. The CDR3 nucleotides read TGTGCCAGCAGCTTAGATCTTGGGCGGGATTACACCGGGGAGCTGTTTTTT. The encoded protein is CASSLDLGRDYTGELFF.

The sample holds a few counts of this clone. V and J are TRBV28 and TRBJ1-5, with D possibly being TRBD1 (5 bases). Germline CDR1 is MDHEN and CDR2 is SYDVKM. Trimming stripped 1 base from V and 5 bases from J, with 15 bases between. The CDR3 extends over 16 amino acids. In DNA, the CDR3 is TGTGCCAGCAGTTTATACTCAGGGCTGATGGATCAGCCCCAGCATTTT. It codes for CASSLYSGLMDQPQHF.

The DNA for the CDR3 is TGCGCCAGCACCCGGGGGACTAGCGGGAGGGAAGATACGCAGTATTTT. Amino acids: CASTRGTSGREDTQYF. V and J are TRBV4-1 and TRBJ2-3; 16 bases align to TRBD2. J gave up 5 bases and V 7 bases, and 6 bases lay outside the gene matches. The CDR3 extends over 16 amino acids. The germline V gene encodes CDR1 MGHRA and CDR2 YSYEKL.

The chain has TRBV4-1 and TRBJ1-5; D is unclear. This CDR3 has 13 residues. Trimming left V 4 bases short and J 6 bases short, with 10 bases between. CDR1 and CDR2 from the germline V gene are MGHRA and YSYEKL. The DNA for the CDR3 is TGCGCCAGCAGCCCGGTTGCTTCTCAGCCCCAGCATTTT. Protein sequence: CASSPVASQPQHF.

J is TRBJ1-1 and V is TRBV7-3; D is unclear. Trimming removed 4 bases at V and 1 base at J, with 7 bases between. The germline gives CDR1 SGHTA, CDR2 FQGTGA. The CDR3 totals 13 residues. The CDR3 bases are TGTGCCAGCAGCTCGTACAGGAACACTGAAGCTTTCTTT. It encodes CASSSYRNTEAFF.

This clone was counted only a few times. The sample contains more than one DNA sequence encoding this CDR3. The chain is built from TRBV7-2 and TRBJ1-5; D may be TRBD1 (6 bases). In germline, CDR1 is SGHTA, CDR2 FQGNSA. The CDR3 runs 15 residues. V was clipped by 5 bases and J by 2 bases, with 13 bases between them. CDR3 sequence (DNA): TGTGCCAGCAGCCCCCGTGGGGGCGGCAATCAGCCCCAGCATTTT. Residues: CASSPRGGGNQPQHF. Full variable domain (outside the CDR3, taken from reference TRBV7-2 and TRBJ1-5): GAGVSQSPSNKVTEKGKDVELRCDPISGHTALYWYRQSLGQGLEFLIYFQGNSAPDKSGLPSDRFSAERTGGSVSTLTIQRTQQEDSAVYLCASSPRGGGNQPQHFGDGTRLSIL.

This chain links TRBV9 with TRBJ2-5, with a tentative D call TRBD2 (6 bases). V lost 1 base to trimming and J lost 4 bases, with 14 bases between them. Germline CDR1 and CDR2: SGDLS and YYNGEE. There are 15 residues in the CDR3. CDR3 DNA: TGTGCCAGCAGCGTATCAGTAACTAGCTTAGAGACCCAGTACTTC. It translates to CASSVSVTSLETQYF.

The chain's CDR3 is CSARDQKLFF. The CDR3 DNA sequence: TGCAGTGCTAGGGACCAAAAACTGTTTTTT. J is TRBJ1-4 and V is TRBV20-1, with D uncertain. Germline lookup yields CDR1 DFQATT and CDR2 SNEGSKA (reference sequence). CDR3 length: 10 residues. V shed 3 bases and J shed 9 bases, with 5 bases lying between them.

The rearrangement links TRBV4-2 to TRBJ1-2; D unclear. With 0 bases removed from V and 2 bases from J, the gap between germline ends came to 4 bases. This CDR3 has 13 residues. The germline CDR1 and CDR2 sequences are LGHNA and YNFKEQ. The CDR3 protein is CASSQDKNYGYTF. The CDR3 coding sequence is TGTGCCAGCAGCCAAGACAAAAACTATGGCTACACCTTC.

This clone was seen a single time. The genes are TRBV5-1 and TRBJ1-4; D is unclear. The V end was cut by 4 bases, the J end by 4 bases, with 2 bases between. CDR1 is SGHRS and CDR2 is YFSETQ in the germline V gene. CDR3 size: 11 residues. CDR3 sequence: CASSDNEKLFF. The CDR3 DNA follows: TGCGCCAGCAGCGATAATGAAAAACTGTTTTTT.

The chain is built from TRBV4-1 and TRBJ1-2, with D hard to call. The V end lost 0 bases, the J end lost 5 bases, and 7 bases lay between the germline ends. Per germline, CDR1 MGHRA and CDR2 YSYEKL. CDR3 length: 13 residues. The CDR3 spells CASSQELGYGYTF. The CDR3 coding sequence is TGCGCCAGCAGCCAAGAATTGGGGTATGGCTACACCTTC.

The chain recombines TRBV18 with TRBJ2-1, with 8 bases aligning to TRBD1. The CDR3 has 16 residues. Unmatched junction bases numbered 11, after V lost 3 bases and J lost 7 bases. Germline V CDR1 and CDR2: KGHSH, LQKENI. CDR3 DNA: TGTGCCAGCTCACCGGAAAGGGCAGGGGGCCGGAATGAGCAGTTCTTC. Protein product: CASSPERAGGRNEQFF. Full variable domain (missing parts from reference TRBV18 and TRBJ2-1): NAGVMQNPRHLVRRRGQEARLRCSPMKGHSHVYWYRQLPEEGLKFMVYLQKENIIDESGMPKERFSAEFPKEGPSILRIQQVVRGDSAAYFCASSPERAGGRNEQFFGPGTRLTVL.

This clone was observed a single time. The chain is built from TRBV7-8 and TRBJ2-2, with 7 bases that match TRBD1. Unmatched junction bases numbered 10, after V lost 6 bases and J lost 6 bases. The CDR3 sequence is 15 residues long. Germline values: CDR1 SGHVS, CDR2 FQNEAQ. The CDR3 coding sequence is TGTGCCAGCAGGCTCGGGACAGCTGAGGCCGGGGAGCTGTTTTTT. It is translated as CASRLGTAEAGELFF.

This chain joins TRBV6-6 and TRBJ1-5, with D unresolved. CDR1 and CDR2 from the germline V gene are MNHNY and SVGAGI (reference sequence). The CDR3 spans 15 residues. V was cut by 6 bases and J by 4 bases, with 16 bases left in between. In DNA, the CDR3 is TGTGCCAGCAGCGATAAGTTGGGATATAATCAGCCCCAGCATTTT. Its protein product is CASSDKLGYNQPQHF.

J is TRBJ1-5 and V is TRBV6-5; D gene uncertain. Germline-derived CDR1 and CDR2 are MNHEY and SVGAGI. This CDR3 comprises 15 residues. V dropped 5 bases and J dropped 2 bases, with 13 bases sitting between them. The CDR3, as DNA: TGTGCCAGCAGTAGGGAGTTTTTGGGCAATCAGCCCCAGCATTTT. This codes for CASSREFLGNQPQHF.

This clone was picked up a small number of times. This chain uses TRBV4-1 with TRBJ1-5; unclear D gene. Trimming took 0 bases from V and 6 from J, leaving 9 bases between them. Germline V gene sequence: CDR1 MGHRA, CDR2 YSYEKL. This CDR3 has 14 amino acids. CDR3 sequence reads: CASSQDPKSQPQHF. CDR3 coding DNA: TGCGCCAGCAGCCAAGATCCGAAAAGTCAGCCCCAGCATTTT.

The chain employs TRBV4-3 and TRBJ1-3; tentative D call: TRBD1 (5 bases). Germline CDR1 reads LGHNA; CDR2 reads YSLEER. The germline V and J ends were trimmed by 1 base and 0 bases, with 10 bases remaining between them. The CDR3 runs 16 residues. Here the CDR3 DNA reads TGCGCCAGCAGCCAAGCTCCCGGGGCCTCTGGAAACACCATATATTTT. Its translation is CASSQAPGASGNTIYF.

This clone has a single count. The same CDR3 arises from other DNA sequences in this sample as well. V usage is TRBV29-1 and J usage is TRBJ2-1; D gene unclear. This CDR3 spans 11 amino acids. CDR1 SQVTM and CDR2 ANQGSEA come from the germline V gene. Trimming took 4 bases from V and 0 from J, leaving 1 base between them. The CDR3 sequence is CSVASYNEQFF. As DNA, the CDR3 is TGCAGCGTTGCCTCCTACAATGAGCAGTTCTTC.

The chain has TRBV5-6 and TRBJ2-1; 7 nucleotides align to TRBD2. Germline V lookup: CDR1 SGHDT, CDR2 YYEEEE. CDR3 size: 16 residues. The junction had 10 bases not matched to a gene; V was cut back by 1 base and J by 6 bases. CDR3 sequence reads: CASSLPRGSSGNEQFF. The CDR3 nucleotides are TGTGCCAGCAGCTTGCCCCGCGGGAGTTCGGGCAATGAGCAGTTCTTC. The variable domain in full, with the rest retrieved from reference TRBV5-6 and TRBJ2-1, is DAGVTQSPTHLIKTRGQQVTLRCSPKSGHDTVSWYQQALGQGPQFIFQYYEEEERQRGNFPDRFSGHQFPNYSSELNVNALLLGDSALYLCASSLPRGSSGNEQFFGPGTRLTVL.

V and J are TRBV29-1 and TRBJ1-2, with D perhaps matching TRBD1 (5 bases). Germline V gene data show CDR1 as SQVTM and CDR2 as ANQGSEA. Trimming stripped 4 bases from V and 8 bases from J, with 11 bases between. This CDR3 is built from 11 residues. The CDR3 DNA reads TGCAGCGTTGTCAGGGTTCAAGGCTACACCTTC. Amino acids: CSVVRVQGYTF.

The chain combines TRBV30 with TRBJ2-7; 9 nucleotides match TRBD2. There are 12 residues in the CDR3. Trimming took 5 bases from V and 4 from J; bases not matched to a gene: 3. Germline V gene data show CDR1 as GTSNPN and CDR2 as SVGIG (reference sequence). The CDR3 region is CAWGTSRYEQYF. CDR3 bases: TGTGCCTGGGGGACTAGCCGGTACGAGCAGTACTTC.

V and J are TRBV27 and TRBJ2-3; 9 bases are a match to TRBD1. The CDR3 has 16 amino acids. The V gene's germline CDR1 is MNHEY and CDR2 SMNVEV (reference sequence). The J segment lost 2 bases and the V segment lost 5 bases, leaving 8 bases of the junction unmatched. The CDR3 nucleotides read TGTGCCAGCAGTACCTCCGGGACAGGGACCACAGATACGCAGTATTTT. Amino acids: CASSTSGTGTTDTQYF.

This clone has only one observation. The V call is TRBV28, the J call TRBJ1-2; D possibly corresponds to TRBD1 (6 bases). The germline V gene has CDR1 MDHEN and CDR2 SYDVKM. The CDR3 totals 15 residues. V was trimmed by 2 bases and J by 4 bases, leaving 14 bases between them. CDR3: CASSLIGGGGYGYTF. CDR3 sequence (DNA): TGTGCCAGCAGTTTAATAGGAGGGGGAGGCTATGGCTACACCTTC.

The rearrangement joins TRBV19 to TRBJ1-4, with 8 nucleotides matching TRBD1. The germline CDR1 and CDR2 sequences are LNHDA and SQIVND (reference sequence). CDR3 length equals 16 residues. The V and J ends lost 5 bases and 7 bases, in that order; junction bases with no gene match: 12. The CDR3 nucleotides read TGTGCCAGTAGTCTCACCGCGGGACAGGTGGGTGAAAAACTGTTTTTT. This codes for CASSLTAGQVGEKLFF.